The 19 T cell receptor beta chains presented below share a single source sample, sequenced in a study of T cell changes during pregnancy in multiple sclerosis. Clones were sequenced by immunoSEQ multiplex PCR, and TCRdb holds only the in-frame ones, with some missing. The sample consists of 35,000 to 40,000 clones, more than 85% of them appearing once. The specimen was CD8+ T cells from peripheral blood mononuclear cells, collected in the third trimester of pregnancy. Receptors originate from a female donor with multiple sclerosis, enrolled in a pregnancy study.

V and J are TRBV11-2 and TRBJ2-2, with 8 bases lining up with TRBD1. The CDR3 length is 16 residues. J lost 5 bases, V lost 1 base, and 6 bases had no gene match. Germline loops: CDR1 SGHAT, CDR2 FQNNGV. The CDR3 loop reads CASSLVWTGKTGELFF. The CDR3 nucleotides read TGTGCCAGCAGCTTAGTCTGGACAGGGAAAACCGGGGAGCTGTTTTTT.

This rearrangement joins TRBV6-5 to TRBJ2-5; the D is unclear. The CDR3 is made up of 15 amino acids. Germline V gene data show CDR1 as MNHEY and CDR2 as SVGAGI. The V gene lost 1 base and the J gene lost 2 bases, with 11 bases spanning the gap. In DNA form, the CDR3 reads TGTGCCAGCAGTTACTATCCCTCACTTCAAGAGACCCAGTACTTC. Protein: CASSYYPSLQETQYF.

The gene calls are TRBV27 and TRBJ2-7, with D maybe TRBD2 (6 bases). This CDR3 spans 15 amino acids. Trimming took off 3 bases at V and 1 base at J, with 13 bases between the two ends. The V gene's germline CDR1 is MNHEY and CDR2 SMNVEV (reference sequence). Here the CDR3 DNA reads TGTGCCAGCAGTTTTACGGGAGCAGGTTCCTACGAGCAGTACTTC. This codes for CASSFTGAGSYEQYF.

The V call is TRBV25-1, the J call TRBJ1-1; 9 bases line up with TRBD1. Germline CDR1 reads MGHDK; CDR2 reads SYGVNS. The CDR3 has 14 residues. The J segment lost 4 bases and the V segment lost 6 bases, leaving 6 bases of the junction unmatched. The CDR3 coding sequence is TGTGCCAGCAGCCCCGGACAGGGGACCACTGAAGCTTTCTTT. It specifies CASSPGQGTTEAFF.

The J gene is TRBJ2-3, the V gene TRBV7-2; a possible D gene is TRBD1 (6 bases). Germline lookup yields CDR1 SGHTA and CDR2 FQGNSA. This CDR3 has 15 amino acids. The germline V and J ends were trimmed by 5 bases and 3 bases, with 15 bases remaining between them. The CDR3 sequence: CASSQGQSRTDTQYF. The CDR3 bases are TGTGCCAGCAGCCAGGGGCAGAGTAGGACAGATACGCAGTATTTT.

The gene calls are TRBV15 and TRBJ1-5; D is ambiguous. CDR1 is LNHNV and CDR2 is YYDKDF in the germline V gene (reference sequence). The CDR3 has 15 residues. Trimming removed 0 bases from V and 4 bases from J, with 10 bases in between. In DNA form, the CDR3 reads TGTGCCACCAGCAGAGATCGGGGTTCGAATCAGCCCCAGCATTTT. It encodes CATSRDRGSNQPQHF. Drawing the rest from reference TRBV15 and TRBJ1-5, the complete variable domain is DAMVIQNPRYQVTQFGKPVTLSCSQTLNHNVMYWYQQKSSQAPKLLFHYYDKDFNNEADTPDNFQSRRPNTSFCFLDIRSPGLGDTAMYLCATSRDRGSNQPQHFGDGTRLSIL.

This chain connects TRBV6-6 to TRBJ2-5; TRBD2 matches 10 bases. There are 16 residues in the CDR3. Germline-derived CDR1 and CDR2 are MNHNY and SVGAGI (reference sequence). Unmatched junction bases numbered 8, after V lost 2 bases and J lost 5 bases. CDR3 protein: CASSYGPSGSEETQYF. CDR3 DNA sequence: TGTGCCAGCAGTTACGGGCCTAGCGGGAGTGAGGAGACCCAGTACTTC.

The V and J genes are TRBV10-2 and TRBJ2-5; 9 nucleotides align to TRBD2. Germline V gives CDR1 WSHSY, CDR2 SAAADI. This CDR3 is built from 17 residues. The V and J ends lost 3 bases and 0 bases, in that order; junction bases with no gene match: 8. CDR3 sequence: CASSEEVAGVDQETQYF. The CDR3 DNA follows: TGCGCCAGCAGTGAAGAGGTAGCGGGAGTCGACCAAGAGACCCAGTACTTC.

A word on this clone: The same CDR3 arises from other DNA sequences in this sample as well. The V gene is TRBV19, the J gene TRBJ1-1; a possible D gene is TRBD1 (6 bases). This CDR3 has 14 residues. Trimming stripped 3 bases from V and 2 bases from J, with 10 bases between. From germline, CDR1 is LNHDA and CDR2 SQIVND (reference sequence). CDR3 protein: CASSIRQVNTEAFF. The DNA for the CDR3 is TGTGCCAGTAGTATCAGACAGGTAAACACTGAAGCTTTCTTT. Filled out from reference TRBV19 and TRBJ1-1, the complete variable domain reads DGGITQSPKYLFRKEGQNVTLSCEQNLNHDAMYWYRQDPGQGLRLIYYSQIVNDFQKGDIAEGYSVSREKKESFPLTVTSAQKNPTAFYLCASSIRQVNTEAFFGQGTRLTVV.

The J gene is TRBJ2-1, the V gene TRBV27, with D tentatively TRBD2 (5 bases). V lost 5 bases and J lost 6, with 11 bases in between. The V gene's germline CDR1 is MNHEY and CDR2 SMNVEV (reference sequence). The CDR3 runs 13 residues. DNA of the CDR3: TGTGCCAGCAGTGTGAGCGGATCCAATGAGCAGTTCTTC. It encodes CASSVSGSNEQFF.

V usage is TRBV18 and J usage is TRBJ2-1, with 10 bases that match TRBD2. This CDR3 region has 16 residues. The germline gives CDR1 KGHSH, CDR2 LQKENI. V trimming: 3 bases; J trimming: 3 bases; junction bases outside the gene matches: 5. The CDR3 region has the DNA TGTGCCAGCTCACCCCCCCTAGCGGGAGTCTACAATGAGCAGTTCTTC. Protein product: CASSPPLAGVYNEQFF. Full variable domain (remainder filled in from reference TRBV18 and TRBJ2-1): NAGVMQNPRHLVRRRGQEARLRCSPMKGHSHVYWYRQLPEEGLKFMVYLQKENIIDESGMPKERFSAEFPKEGPSILRIQQVVRGDSAAYFCASSPPLAGVYNEQFFGPGTRLTVL.

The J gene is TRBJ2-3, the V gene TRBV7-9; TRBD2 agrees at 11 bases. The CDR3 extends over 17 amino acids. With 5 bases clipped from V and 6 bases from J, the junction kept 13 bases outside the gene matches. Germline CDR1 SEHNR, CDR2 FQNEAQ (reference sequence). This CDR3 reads CASSPGTSGPRRDTQYF. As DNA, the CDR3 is TGTGCCAGCAGCCCCGGGACTAGCGGTCCTAGGAGGGATACGCAGTATTTT.

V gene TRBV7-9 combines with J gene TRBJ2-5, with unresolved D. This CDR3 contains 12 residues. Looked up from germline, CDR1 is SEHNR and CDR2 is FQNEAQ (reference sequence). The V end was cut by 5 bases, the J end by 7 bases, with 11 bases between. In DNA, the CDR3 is TGTGCCAGCAGCCCGTCCCCGGGGACCCAGTACTTC. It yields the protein CASSPSPGTQYF.

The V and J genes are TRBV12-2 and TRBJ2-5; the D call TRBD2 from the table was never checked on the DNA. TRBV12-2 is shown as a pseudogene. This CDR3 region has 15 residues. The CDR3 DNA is TGTGCAAGTCGCCCTGGGACTAGCGGAGCCCGGACCCAGTACTTC. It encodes CASRPGTSGARTQYF.

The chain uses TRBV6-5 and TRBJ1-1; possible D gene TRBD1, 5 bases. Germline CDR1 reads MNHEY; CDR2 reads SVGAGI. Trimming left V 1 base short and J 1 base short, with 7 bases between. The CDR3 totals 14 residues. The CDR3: CASSYFGQNTEAFF. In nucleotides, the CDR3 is TGTGCCAGCAGTTACTTCGGACAGAACACTGAAGCTTTCTTT.

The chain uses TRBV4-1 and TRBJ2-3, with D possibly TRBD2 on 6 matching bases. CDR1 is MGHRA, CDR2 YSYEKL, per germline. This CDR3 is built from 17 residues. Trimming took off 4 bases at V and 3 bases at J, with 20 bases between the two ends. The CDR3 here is CASSLTSTGVGTDTQYF. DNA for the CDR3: TGCGCCAGCAGCCTCACCAGTACGGGAGTTGGGACAGATACGCAGTATTTT.

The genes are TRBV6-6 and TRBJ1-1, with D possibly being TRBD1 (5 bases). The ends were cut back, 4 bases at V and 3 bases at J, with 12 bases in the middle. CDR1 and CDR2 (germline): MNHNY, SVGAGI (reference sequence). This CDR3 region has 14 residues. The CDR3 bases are TGTGCCAGCAGTTCCCCTGACAGTCACACTGAAGCTTTCTTT. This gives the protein CASSSPDSHTEAFF.

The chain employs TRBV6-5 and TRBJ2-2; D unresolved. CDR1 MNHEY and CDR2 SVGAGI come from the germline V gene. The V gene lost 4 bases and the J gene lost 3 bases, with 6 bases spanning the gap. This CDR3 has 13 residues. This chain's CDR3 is CASSSKYTGELFF. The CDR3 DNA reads TGTGCCAGCAGTTCTAAGTACACCGGGGAGCTGTTTTTT.

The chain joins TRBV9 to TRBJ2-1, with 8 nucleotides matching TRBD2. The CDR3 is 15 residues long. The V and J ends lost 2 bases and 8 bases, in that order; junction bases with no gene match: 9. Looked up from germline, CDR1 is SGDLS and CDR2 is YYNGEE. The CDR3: CASSVAREAPHEQFF. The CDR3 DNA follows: TGTGCCAGCAGCGTGGCGCGGGAGGCCCCCCATGAGCAGTTCTTC. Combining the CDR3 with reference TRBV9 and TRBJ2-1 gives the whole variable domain DSGVTQTPKHLITATGQRVTLRCSPRSGDLSVYWYQQSLDQGLQFLIQYYNGEERAKGNILERFSAQQFPDLHSELNLSSLELGDSALYFCASSVAREAPHEQFFGPGTRLTVL.